A selection of T cell receptor beta chains follows, all from one sample in a study of cytomegalovirus exposure and HLA in healthy donors. Assay: immunoSEQ multiplex PCR; the TCRdb copy retains only in-frame clones and omits some. The profile covers more than 300,000 clones, with just over 85% appearing a single time and 0.65% to 0.85% taken by the ten largest. Sequenced material: PBMCs. These receptors were taken from a woman between 18 and 29 years old in good health and CMV-seronegative. Each CDR3 is given with its conserved first and last residue. Each record gives: V gene, clone size, CDR3 length, J gene, D gene, CDR3 DNA, CDR3 protein. D genes are given only for firm matches. Rows give clone size only sometimes, using once, few, many, or a class for an expanded clone.

TRBV5-1,-,13,TRBJ2-5,-,TGCGCCAGCAGCTTGGCCGACAGGGAGGCCCAGTACTTC,CASSLADREAQYF
TRBV7-6,-,13,TRBJ2-5,-,TGTGCCAGCAGCCCCGGCGGAATGGAGACCCAGTACTTC,CASSPGGMETQYF
TRBV9,once,15,TRBJ1-5,-,TGTGCCAGCAGCGCAACCGGGGGGGAAGGTCAGCCCCAGCATTTT,CASSATGGEGQPQHF
TRBV6-5,-,15,TRBJ2-7,TRBD2,TGTGCCAGCAGTTACTCGATTAGCGGGAGTGGTGAGCAGTACTTC,CASSYSISGSGEQYF
TRBV9,-,15,TRBJ2-7,TRBD2,TGTGCCAGCAGCGTTGGGACTAGCGGGCCATACGAGCAGTACTTC,CASSVGTSGPYEQYF
TRBV12-5,-,15,TRBJ1-4,-,TGTGCTAGTGGTTTGGGGTCCGGTCCCAATGAAAAACTGTTTTTT,CASGLGSGPNEKLFF
TRBV4-2,-,15,TRBJ2-3,TRBD1,TGTGCCAGCAGCCAGGACAGGCGAAACACAGATACGCAGTATTTT,CASSQDRRNTDTQYF
TRBV7-9,-,15,TRBJ2-7,TRBD1,TGTGCCAGCAGCTGGCCGGGACAGGGCGTTTACGAGCAGTACTTC,CASSWPGQGVYEQYF
TRBV28,few,12,TRBJ2-7,-,TGTGCCAGCAGTTTGGACGGGGACGAGCAGTACTTC,CASSLDGDEQYF
TRBV18,-,17,TRBJ1-2,TRBD1,TGTGCCAGCTCACCACCTTCCACAGGGGGAGTAGGGTATGGCTACACCTTC,CASSPPSTGGVGYGYTF
TRBV28,-,11,TRBJ1-1,-,TGTGCCAGCAGCCTCCAGGGGTGGGCTTTCTTT,CASSLQGWAFF
TRBV2,-,12,TRBJ2-1,-,TGTGCCAGCAGTTTCCACAACAATGAGCAGTTCTTC,CASSFHNNEQFF
TRBV6-1,-,13,TRBJ2-1,-,TGTGCCAGCAGTCGACAGGTTTCTAATGAGCAGTTCTTC,CASSRQVSNEQFF
TRBV6-5,-,14,TRBJ1-4,-,TGTGCCAGCAGCCGAACAGGGACGAGTGAAAAACTGTTTTTT,CASSRTGTSEKLFF
TRBV19,-,13,TRBJ1-5,TRBD1,TGTGCCAGTAGTGACAGGGGTTGGCAGCCCCAGCATTTT,CASSDRGWQPQHF
TRBV5-4,-,14,TRBJ1-2,-,TGTGCCAGCAGCTTCCAGGAAACTAACTATGGCTACACCTTC,CASSFQETNYGYTF
TRBV25-1,-,14,TRBJ1-1,TRBD1,TGTGCCAGCAGGTGGACAGGGTCGGGGACTGAAGCTTTCTTT,CASRWTGSGTEAFF
TRBV5-1,-,15,TRBJ2-7,-,TGCGCCAGCAGCTTGGCGGTAGCGCGAGCCTACGAGCAGTACTTC,CASSLAVARAYEQYF
TRBV2,-,14,TRBJ1-4,TRBD1,TGTGCCAGCAGCGGGGACAGGGGGTACGAAAAACTGTTTTTT,CASSGDRGYEKLFF
TRBV18,-,15,TRBJ2-5,TRBD2,TGTGCCAGCTCACCCCGGGGAGGGTACCAAGAGACCCAGTACTTC,CASSPRGGYQETQYF
TRBV9,-,16,TRBJ2-3,TRBD2,TGTGCCAGCAGCGTAGTGGCTAGCGGGAACACAGATACGCAGTATTTT,CASSVVASGNTDTQYF
TRBV11-3,-,13,TRBJ2-7,TRBD1,TGTGCCAGCAGCGGACAGGGGGTGGGCGAGCAGTACTTC,CASSGQGVGEQYF
TRBV7-2,-,16,TRBJ2-1,-,TGTGCCAGCAGCTGGGGTGTAGGGGGATCTTACAATGAGCAGTTCTTC,CASSWGVGGSYNEQFF
TRBV25-1,-,17,TRBJ2-3,TRBD2,TGTGCCAGCAGTGATGTTAGGACTAGCGGGAGCCCAGATACGCAGTATTTT,CASSDVRTSGSPDTQYF